Each of the 22 T cell receptor beta chains below was sequenced from the same sample in a study of T-cell reconstitution after alpha-beta-depleted transplantation in children. During its preparation, the TCRbeta library received unique molecular identifiers. TCRdb re-analysed the PCR reads in MiXCR, keeping a single row per CDR3 protein. The top ten hold over 12% of the sample, which has 600,000 or so distinct CDR3 sequences, 23% seen once. The sequencing used PBMCs, mostly from graft donor cells, collected 360 days after TCRalphabeta/CD19-depleted stem cell transplant. The receptor source for this set is a boy under two years old who had a stem cell transplant for acute myeloid leukemia, so the T cells may come from the graft donor.

This clonotype has only a few counts. V usage is TRBV20-1 and J usage is TRBJ1-3; D call uncertain. The V gene's germline CDR1 is DFQATT and CDR2 SNEGSKA (reference sequence). Trimming removed 5 bases at V and 1 base at J, with 9 bases between. There are 13 residues in the CDR3. The CDR3 coding sequence is TGCAGTGCTCCGGCCTCTTCTGGAAACACCATATATTTT. Translating it yields CSAPASSGNTIYF.

V gene TRBV4-2 combines with J gene TRBJ2-5, with D uncertain. Germline V gives CDR1 LGHNA, CDR2 YNFKEQ. The V and J ends lost 2 bases and 5 bases respectively, with 12 bases between them. CDR3 length equals 14 residues. The CDR3 loop is CASSQPGHGETQYF. DNA for the CDR3: TGTGCCAGCAGCCAACCCGGGCACGGGGAGACCCAGTACTTC.

Ten or more counts support this clonotype. The chain employs TRBV5-1 and TRBJ2-1, with D maybe TRBD2 (7 bases). In germline, CDR1 is SGHRS, CDR2 YFSETQ. V was clipped by 4 bases and J by 5 bases, with 19 bases between them. The CDR3 sequence is 16 residues long. The CDR3 protein is CASSGLLGGADNEQFF. The CDR3 coding sequence is TGCGCCAGCAGCGGGCTCTTAGGGGGGGCTGACAATGAGCAGTTCTTC.

This clonotype was counted a few times. This chain uses TRBV20-1 with TRBJ2-3; D might be TRBD1 or TRBD2, each matching 5 bases. The CDR3 contains 14 residues. CDR1 is DFQATT and CDR2 is SNEGSKA in the germline V gene (reference sequence). V was clipped by 3 bases and J by 3 bases, with 13 bases between them. For the CDR3, the DNA is TGCAGTGCTAGGGTAACGGGACGAACAGATACGCAGTATTTT. Protein product: CSARVTGRTDTQYF.

This chain connects TRBV6-5 to TRBJ2-7, with D unresolved. The CDR3 consists of 10 residues. The V gene lost 2 bases and the J gene lost 9 bases, with 5 bases spanning the gap. The V gene's germline CDR1 is MNHEY and CDR2 SVGAGI. CDR3 in amino acids: CASSYPLQYF. The CDR3 coding sequence is TGTGCCAGCAGTTACCCCCTGCAGTACTTC.

This clonotype was seen at least ten times. This chain uses TRBV29-1 with TRBJ2-7; tentatively, D is TRBD1 (9 bases). The CDR3 is 14 residues long. Trimming cost V 4 bases and J 3 bases, with 16 bases left between them. Germline-derived CDR1 and CDR2 are SQVTM and ANQGSEA. The CDR3 is CSVAGGTGYYEQYF. Written as DNA, the CDR3 is TGCAGCGTTGCGGGGGGGACAGGGTACTACGAGCAGTACTTC.

The sample holds many counts of this clonotype. The chain joins TRBV29-1 to TRBJ2-3; D is unclear. CDR1 and CDR2 from the germline V gene are SQVTM and ANQGSEA. V was shortened by 2 bases and J by 4 bases, with 7 bases between the two germline ends. The CDR3 has 12 residues. The CDR3 here is CSVEPGADTQYF. The CDR3 nucleotides read TGCAGCGTTGAACCAGGCGCAGATACGCAGTATTTT.

This clonotype appeared a few times. The V and J genes are TRBV20-1 and TRBJ1-6, with D hard to call. Trimming left V 4 bases short and J 0 bases short, with 10 bases between. CDR1 is DFQATT, CDR2 SNEGSKA, per germline (reference sequence). There are 15 residues in the CDR3. The CDR3, as DNA: TGCAGTGCTATCGCACGGAGCTCCTATAATTCACCCCTCCACTTT. Translation gives CSAIARSSYNSPLHF.

This clonotype has a count of ten or more. V usage is TRBV7-2 and J usage is TRBJ2-7; maybe TRBD1 (7 bases). The CDR3 is made up of 15 amino acids. Germline V gene data show CDR1 as SGHTA and CDR2 as FQGNSA. V lost 0 bases and J 5 bases, leaving 14 bases between the germline ends. The CDR3 protein is CASSLALAGGNEQYF. In nucleotides, the CDR3 is TGTGCCAGCAGCTTAGCCCTAGCAGGGGGGAACGAGCAGTACTTC. Drawing the rest from reference TRBV7-2 and TRBJ2-7, the complete variable domain is GAGVSQSPSNKVTEKGKDVELRCDPISGHTALYWYRQSLGQGLEFLIYFQGNSAPDKSGLPSDRFSAERTGGSVSTLTIQRTQQEDSAVYLCASSLALAGGNEQYFGPGTRLTVT.

CDR3 nucleotides: TGTGCCAGCAGTTCACTGGGGCAAGAGACCCAGTACTTC. Translating gives CASSSLGQETQYF. The chain recombines TRBV12-3 or TRBV12-4 with TRBJ2-5; D is uncertain. V was trimmed by 4 bases and J by 2 bases, leaving 8 bases between them. CDR3 length: 13 amino acids.

This clonotype has at least ten counts. V gene TRBV12-3 or TRBV12-4 combines with J gene TRBJ2-1; 7 bases are shared with TRBD2. The CDR3 contains 15 residues. The junction had 5 bases not matched to a gene; V was cut back by 6 bases and J by 0 bases. The CDR3 DNA follows: TGTGCCAGCAGGGGGGGGGAAAGCTCCTACAATGAGCAGTTCTTC. As protein: CASRGGESSYNEQFF.

This clonotype was observed a few times. The chain couples TRBV9 to TRBJ1-2, with a possible D match to TRBD1 (5 bases). Trimming removed 0 bases at V and 5 bases at J, with 11 bases between. Germline V gives CDR1 SGDLS, CDR2 YYNGEE. The CDR3 loop spans 14 amino acids. CDR3 sequence reads: CASSVAGPGYGYTF. The CDR3 DNA sequence: TGTGCCAGCAGCGTAGCCGGGCCAGGGTATGGCTACACCTTC. The full variable domain, rest sourced from reference TRBV9 and TRBJ1-2, is DSGVTQTPKHLITATGQRVTLRCSPRSGDLSVYWYQQSLDQGLQFLIQYYNGEERAKGNILERFSAQQFPDLHSELNLSSLELGDSALYFCASSVAGPGYGYTFGSGTRLTVV.

This chain joins TRBV5-8 and TRBJ1-4, with D perhaps matching TRBD1 (6 bases). V lost 1 base and J lost 10, with 17 bases in between. CDR3 length equals 15 residues. The germline V gene has CDR1 SGHTS and CDR2 YDEGEE. CDR3 protein: CASSLQGGSYGKLFF. For the CDR3, the DNA is TGTGCCAGCAGCTTGCAAGGGGGAAGTTATGGAAAACTGTTTTTT. Full variable domain (rest looked up from reference TRBV5-8 and TRBJ1-4): EAGVTQSPTHLIKTRGQQATLRCSPISGHTSVYWYQQALGLGLQFLLWYDEGEERNRGNFPPRFSGRQFPNYSSELNVNALELEDSALYLCASSLQGGSYGKLFFGSGTQLSVL.

In this sample, this clonotype turned up many times. This chain uses TRBV28 with TRBJ2-7, with D possibly being TRBD1 (6 bases). This CDR3 has 17 amino acids. V dropped 5 bases and J dropped 3 bases, with 23 bases sitting between them. Germline V CDR1 and CDR2: MDHEN, SYDVKM. In DNA, the CDR3 is TGTGCCAGCAGTCCCTCGGGTGGTTGGGGGCCCCGCTACGAGCAGTACGTC. Protein: CASSPSGGWGPRYEQYV.

The V gene is TRBV27, the J gene TRBJ2-7; TRBD1 aligns across 7 bases. V shed 2 bases and J 6 bases; nucleotides not matched to a gene: 4. The CDR3 runs 13 residues. CDR1 and CDR2 (germline): MNHEY, SMNVEV (reference sequence). This CDR3 reads CASSLDRASEQYV. CDR3 sequence (DNA): TGTGCCAGCAGTTTAGACAGGGCTTCCGAGCAGTACGTC.

This chain links TRBV28 with TRBJ2-7, with D unresolved. The CDR3 is 11 amino acids. Germline V gives CDR1 MDHEN, CDR2 SYDVKM. Deletions cut 8 bases from V and 5 bases from J, with 10 bases between. The chain's CDR3 is CASGRFHEQYV. The CDR3 coding sequence is TGTGCCAGCGGCCGGTTCCACGAGCAGTACGTC.

In its sample, this clonotype was seen many times. The chain combines TRBV28 with TRBJ1-4; D is possibly TRBD1 (5 bases). Germline CDR1 and CDR2: MDHEN and SYDVKM. CDR3 length equals 14 residues. Deletions cut 9 bases from V and 6 bases from J, with 17 bases between. CDR3 in DNA: TGTGCCAGTCATACTCCGGGACGAGATGAAAAACTGTTTTTT. This encodes CASHTPGRDEKLFF.

This clonotype was seen more than once but under ten times. The rearrangement uses TRBV20-1 and TRBJ1-1; D is unclear. This CDR3 comprises 14 residues. Germline CDR1 and CDR2: DFQATT and SNEGSKA (reference sequence). V lost 6 bases to trimming and J lost 0 bases, with 14 bases between them. The CDR3 here is CSAPRPQMNTEAFF. CDR3 nucleotides: TGCAGTGCCCCGAGACCCCAGATGAACACTGAAGCTTTCTTT.

The V gene is TRBV6-2 or TRBV6-3, the J gene TRBJ2-7; 7 bases agree with TRBD2. CDR3 length: 14 residues. Per the germline V gene, CDR1 is MNHEY and CDR2 is SVGEGT. V was pared by 7 bases and J by 1 base, with 7 bases of the junction left unmatched. CDR3 sequence: CASTVSGGSYEQYV. Written as DNA, the CDR3 is TGTGCCAGCACGGTATCGGGGGGATCCTACGAGCAGTACGTC.

The chain uses TRBV28 and TRBJ2-7, with 8 nucleotides matching TRBD1. V was pared by 5 bases and J by 3 bases, with 15 bases of the junction left unmatched. CDR3 length equals 17 residues. The germline gives CDR1 MDHEN, CDR2 SYDVKM. The CDR3 DNA reads TGTGCCAGCAGTCCCGCCATGGGGACAGGCCAATTCTACGAGCAGTACGTC. As protein: CASSPAMGTGQFYEQYV.

J is TRBJ2-1 and V is TRBV4-1; a possible D gene is TRBD2 (6 bases). Germline V gene data show CDR1 as MGHRA and CDR2 as YSYEKL. This CDR3 is 16 amino acids long. The V gene lost 0 bases and the J gene lost 4 bases, with 13 bases spanning the gap. CDR3 protein: CASSQDRGGPYNEQFF. The CDR3 region has the DNA TGCGCCAGCAGCCAAGACCGCGGAGGGCCTTACAATGAGCAGTTCTTC.

The table lists this clonotype with many counts. DNA of the CDR3: TGCAGCGTTGAAGGAGGGGATCGGCGGAGCTATGGCTACACCTTC. Translating gives CSVEGGDRRSYGYTF. The chain links TRBV29-1 to TRBJ1-2, with D possibly matching TRBD1 (5 bases). Trimming took off 1 base at V and 4 bases at J, with 16 bases between the two ends. The CDR3 is 15 amino acids. Germline V lookup: CDR1 SQVTM, CDR2 ANQGSEA.